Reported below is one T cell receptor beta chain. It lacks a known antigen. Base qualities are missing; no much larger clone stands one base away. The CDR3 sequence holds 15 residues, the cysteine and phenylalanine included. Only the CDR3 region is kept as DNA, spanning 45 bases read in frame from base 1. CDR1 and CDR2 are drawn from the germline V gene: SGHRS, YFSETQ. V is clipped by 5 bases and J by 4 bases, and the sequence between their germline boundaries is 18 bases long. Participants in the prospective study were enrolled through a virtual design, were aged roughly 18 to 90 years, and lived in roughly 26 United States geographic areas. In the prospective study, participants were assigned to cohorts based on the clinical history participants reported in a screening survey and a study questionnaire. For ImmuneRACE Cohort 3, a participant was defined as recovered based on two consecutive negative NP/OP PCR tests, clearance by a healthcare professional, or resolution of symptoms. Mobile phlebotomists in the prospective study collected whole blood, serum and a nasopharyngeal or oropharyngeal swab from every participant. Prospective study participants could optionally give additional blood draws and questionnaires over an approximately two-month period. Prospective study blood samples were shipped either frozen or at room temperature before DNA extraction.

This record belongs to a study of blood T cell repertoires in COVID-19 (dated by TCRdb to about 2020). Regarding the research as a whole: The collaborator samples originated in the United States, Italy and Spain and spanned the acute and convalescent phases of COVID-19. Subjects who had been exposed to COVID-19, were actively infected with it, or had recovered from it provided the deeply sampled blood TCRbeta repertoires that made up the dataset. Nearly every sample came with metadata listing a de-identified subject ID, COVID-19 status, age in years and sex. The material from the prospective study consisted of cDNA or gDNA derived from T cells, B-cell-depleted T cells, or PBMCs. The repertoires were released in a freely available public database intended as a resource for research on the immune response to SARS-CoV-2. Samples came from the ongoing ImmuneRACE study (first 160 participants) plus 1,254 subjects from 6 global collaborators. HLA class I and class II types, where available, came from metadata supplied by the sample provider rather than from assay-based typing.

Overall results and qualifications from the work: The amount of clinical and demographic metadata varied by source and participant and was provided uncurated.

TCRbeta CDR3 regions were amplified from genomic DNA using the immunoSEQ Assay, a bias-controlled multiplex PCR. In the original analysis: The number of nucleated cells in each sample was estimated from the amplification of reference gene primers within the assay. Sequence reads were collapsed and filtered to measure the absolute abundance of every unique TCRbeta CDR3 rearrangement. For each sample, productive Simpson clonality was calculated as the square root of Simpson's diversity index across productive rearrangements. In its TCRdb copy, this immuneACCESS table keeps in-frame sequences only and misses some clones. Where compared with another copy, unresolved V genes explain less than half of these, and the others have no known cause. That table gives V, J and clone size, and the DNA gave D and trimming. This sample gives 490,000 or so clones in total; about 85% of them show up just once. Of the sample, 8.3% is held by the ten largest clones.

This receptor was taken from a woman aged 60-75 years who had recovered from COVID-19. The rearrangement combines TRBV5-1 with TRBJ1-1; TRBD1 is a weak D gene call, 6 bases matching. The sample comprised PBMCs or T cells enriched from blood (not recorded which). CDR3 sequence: CASRRGGGEGTEAFF. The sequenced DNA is TGCGCCAGCAGACGCGGGGGGGGCGAAGGCACTGAAGCTTTCTTT. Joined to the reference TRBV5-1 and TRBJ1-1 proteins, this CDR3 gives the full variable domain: KAGVTQTPRYLIKTRGQQVTLSCSPISGHRSVSWYQQTPGQGLQFLFEYFSETQRNKGNFPGRFSGRQFSNSRSEMNVSTLELGDSALYLCASRRGGGEGTEAFFGQGTRLTVV.